Listed below are T cell receptor beta chains from one sample, sequenced in a study of blood T cell repertoires in COVID-19. TCRdb's copy holds only in-frame clones and misses some; the assay was immunoSEQ multiplex PCR. Here the sample spans roughly 200,000 clones, roughly 76% being singletons. Sequencing input: peripheral blood. The receptor source for this set is a woman aged 40 to 50 with COVID-19, enrolled during active disease. The conserved cysteine and the conserved F or W are not part of the CDR3 here. A D gene is named only where the DNA matches it firmly.

cdr3_aa: ASSLGLAGEQY; j_call: TRBJ2-7; v_call: TRBV14; d_call: TRBD2
cdr3_aa: ASSLGGAYGYT; j_call: TRBJ1-2; v_call: TRBV12-3/TRBV12-4; d_call: NA
cdr3_aa: ASLWAVSHGNTIY; j_call: TRBJ1-3; v_call: TRBV30; d_call: NA
cdr3_aa: ASSPTGYTQY; j_call: TRBJ2-3; v_call: TRBV3-1/TRBV3-2; d_call: NA
cdr3_aa: ASSLTSGWGEQF; j_call: TRBJ2-1; v_call: TRBV3-1/TRBV3-2; d_call: TRBD2
cdr3_aa: ASSMGQGNGYT; j_call: TRBJ1-2; v_call: TRBV5-4; d_call: TRBD1
cdr3_aa: ASRADNSGANVLT; j_call: TRBJ2-6; v_call: TRBV6-5; d_call: NA
cdr3_aa: AWSGRESSYNEQF; j_call: TRBJ2-1; v_call: TRBV30; d_call: NA
cdr3_aa: ASSIDINYPYNEQF; j_call: TRBJ2-1; v_call: TRBV19; d_call: NA
cdr3_aa: SVETSGSYEQY; j_call: TRBJ2-7; v_call: TRBV29-1; d_call: TRBD2
cdr3_aa: ASSVAPGSQPQH; j_call: TRBJ1-5; v_call: TRBV9; d_call: NA
cdr3_aa: ASSLEGGLAVTDTQY; j_call: TRBJ2-3; v_call: TRBV19; d_call: TRBD2
cdr3_aa: ASSLMGGHTAEAF; j_call: TRBJ1-1; v_call: TRBV7-2; d_call: NA
cdr3_aa: ASRPGVAEKLF; j_call: TRBJ1-4; v_call: TRBV6-5; d_call: NA
cdr3_aa: ASRVGQGYEQY; j_call: TRBJ2-7; v_call: TRBV10-2; d_call: TRBD1
cdr3_aa: ASNQAGTGATQKLF; j_call: TRBJ1-4; v_call: TRBV7-9; d_call: TRBD1
cdr3_aa: ASSVTSGSQETQY; j_call: TRBJ2-5; v_call: TRBV7-3; d_call: TRBD2
cdr3_aa: ASSPRPESFGNTIY; j_call: TRBJ1-3; v_call: TRBV18; d_call: NA
cdr3_aa: ASSPPGMNTEAF; j_call: TRBJ1-1; v_call: TRBV5-4; d_call: NA
cdr3_aa: AWSAEARSDTQY; j_call: TRBJ2-3; v_call: TRBV30; d_call: NA
cdr3_aa: ASSQGGTSGLGGQF; j_call: TRBJ2-1; v_call: TRBV3-1/TRBV3-2; d_call: TRBD2
cdr3_aa: ASSFWTDKGEKLF; j_call: TRBJ1-4; v_call: TRBV7-6; d_call: NA
cdr3_aa: SVVTGVSRTEAF; j_call: TRBJ1-1; v_call: TRBV29-1; d_call: TRBD1
cdr3_aa: ASSPGQAYNEQF; j_call: TRBJ2-1; v_call: TRBV5-4; d_call: TRBD1
cdr3_aa: AISDSENTEAF; j_call: TRBJ1-1; v_call: TRBV10-3; d_call: NA
cdr3_aa: ASKGTATEGPQH; j_call: TRBJ1-5; v_call: TRBV19; d_call: TRBD1
cdr3_aa: ASSLGPRAKNIQY; j_call: TRBJ2-4; v_call: TRBV5-1; d_call: NA
cdr3_aa: ASSPETETQY; j_call: TRBJ2-5; v_call: TRBV3-1/TRBV3-2; d_call: NA
cdr3_aa: ASSLGATDTQY; j_call: TRBJ2-3; v_call: TRBV7-9; d_call: NA
cdr3_aa: ASSHPSPERGAFYNEQF; j_call: TRBJ2-1; v_call: TRBV3-1/TRBV3-2; d_call: TRBD2
cdr3_aa: ASSFWTGGEAF; j_call: TRBJ1-1; v_call: TRBV5-6; d_call: NA